The T cell receptor beta chain described here comes from a study of regulatory T cells in long-lasting Graves disease. Study findings and constraints: Between persistent patients, roughly 2,600 public clonotypes were shared, exceeding the 966 shared between new patients. Accuracy may have suffered from the small sample size.

As for this clonotype: Its antigen remains unknown.

HTBI primers from iRepertoire and Arm-PCR of CDR3 regions yielded the TCR beta libraries. TCRdb reanalysed the multiplex PCR reads using MiXCR and keeps one entry per CDR3 protein. The table has about 450,000 distinct CDR3 sequences, about 17% seen once. The time point is: newly diagnosed GD, antithyroid drugs for less than 3 months. After RNA was extracted from PBMCs, the TCR library was made from it. An endocrinology department located in Xi'an, China, was where the patients came from. These records were also assigned to another study, of T cells in Graves' hyperthyroidism and ophthalmopathy. That paper notes: Median prediction lead before ophthalmopathy onset was around 7 months with the model.

The source of this sequence is a woman in her twenties or thirties with Graves disease. Sequencing was performed on peripheral blood mononuclear cells (PBMCs), taken at new diagnosis, from a patient treated with antithyroid drugs.

CDR3: CASSEEYGVREQYF. CDR3 bases: TGTGCCAGCAGTGAAGAGTACGGGGTGCGGGAGCAGTACTTC. The gene calls are TRBV2 and TRBJ2-7; weak D call: TRBD2 (5 bases). This CDR3 has 14 residues. CDR1 is SNHLY and CDR2 is FYNNEI in the germline V gene. V lost 1 base, J lost 7 bases, and 14 bases lay in between.